The 30 T cell receptor beta chains in this list originate from one sample, sequenced in a study of T cell responses to AZD1222 COVID-19 vaccine. The protocol was immunoSEQ multiplex PCR, while the TCRdb copy is restricted to in-frame clones and leaves out a portion. Among under 150,000 clones listed, approximately 88% were seen once. Specimen: peripheral blood, collected 28 days after the second AZD1222 dose. The source is an adult who received the AZD1222 COVID-19 vaccine.

In DNA, the CDR3 is TGTGCCAGCAGTTTAGGGCATAACTATGGCTACACCTTC. Its protein is CASSLGHNYGYTF. The chain is built from TRBV27 and TRBJ1-2; D gene uncertain. The V end lost 2 bases, the J end lost 1 base, and 5 bases lay between the germline ends. The V gene's germline CDR1 is MNHEY and CDR2 SMNVEV (reference sequence). This CDR3 has 13 amino acids.

The chain joins TRBV27 to TRBJ1-2; TRBD1 matches 7 bases. CDR3 length equals 14 residues. Germline V gene lookup returns CDR1 MNHEY and CDR2 SMNVEV (reference sequence). V trimming: 3 bases; J trimming: 5 bases; junction bases outside the gene matches: 6. The CDR3 coding sequence is TGTGCCAGCAGTTTTAAGGACAGGCTGTATGGCTACACCTTC. This sequence encodes CASSFKDRLYGYTF.

The chain couples TRBV12-3 or TRBV12-4 to TRBJ1-1; no clear D. The ends were cut back, 0 bases at V and 7 bases at J, with 9 bases in the middle. The CDR3 covers 13 residues. CDR3 in amino acids: CASSLAAVGEAFF. CDR3 DNA: TGTGCCAGCAGTTTAGCGGCAGTCGGTGAAGCTTTCTTT.

This clone appeared once. The chain couples TRBV18 to TRBJ1-4, with a tentative D call TRBD1 (5 bases). The CDR3 sequence is 13 residues long. V was clipped by 6 bases and J by 5 bases, with 10 bases between them. CDR1 is KGHSH and CDR2 is LQKENI in the germline V gene. CDR3 sequence reads: CASSRGENEKLFF. CDR3 bases: TGTGCCAGCTCTAGGGGCGAAAATGAAAAACTGTTTTTT.

This clone was detected a few times. The chain combines TRBV5-1 with TRBJ2-3; D is unresolved. Looked up from germline, CDR1 is SGHRS and CDR2 is YFSETQ. The CDR3 loop spans 15 amino acids. The V end was cut by 0 bases, the J end by 1 base, with 9 bases between. CDR3 protein: CASSLVGTGTDTQYF. In nucleotides, the CDR3 is TGCGCCAGCAGCTTGGTTGGTACAGGCACAGATACGCAGTATTTT. The variable domain in full, with the rest retrieved from reference TRBV5-1 and TRBJ2-3, is KAGVTQTPRYLIKTRGQQVTLSCSPISGHRSVSWYQQTPGQGLQFLFEYFSETQRNKGNFPGRFSGRQFSNSRSEMNVSTLELGDSALYLCASSLVGTGTDTQYFGPGTRLTVL.

This chain connects TRBV19 to TRBJ1-2; D unresolved. V lost 3 bases and J 10 bases, leaving 9 bases between the germline ends. Germline V CDR1 and CDR2: LNHDA, SQIVND (reference sequence). The CDR3 length is 11 residues. The CDR3 region is CASSMDLLYTF. Written as DNA, the CDR3 is TGTGCCAGTAGTATGGACCTACTCTACACCTTC.

The chain combines TRBV7-8 with TRBJ2-7, with 9 bases that match TRBD2. CDR3 length equals 15 residues. Germline values: CDR1 SGHVS, CDR2 FQNEAQ. V was clipped by 6 bases and J by 4 bases; unmatched bases: 10. This chain's CDR3 is CASRPPAGGRYEQYF. The CDR3 DNA follows: TGTGCCAGCAGACCCCCGGCGGGGGGGCGGTACGAGCAGTACTTC.

This chain connects TRBV7-2 to TRBJ1-5; 7 nucleotides line up with TRBD1. Germline values: CDR1 SGHTA, CDR2 FQGNSA. The junction had 3 bases not matched to a gene; V was cut back by 4 bases and J by 0 bases. The CDR3 loop spans 15 amino acids. The CDR3 reads CASSSGQSSNQPQHF. In DNA, the CDR3 is TGTGCCAGCAGCTCGGGACAGTCTAGCAATCAGCCCCAGCATTTT. The full variable domain, in which reference TRBV7-2 and TRBJ1-5 provide the parts outside the CDR3, is GAGVSQSPSNKVTEKGKDVELRCDPISGHTALYWYRQSLGQGLEFLIYFQGNSAPDKSGLPSDRFSAERTGGSVSTLTIQRTQQEDSAVYLCASSSGQSSNQPQHFGDGTRLSIL.

The chain is built from TRBV3-1 (or the pseudogene TRBV3-2) and TRBJ2-5, with D tentatively TRBD2 (6 bases). The germline V gene encodes CDR1 LGHDT and CDR2 YNNKEL (reference sequence). V lost 1 base to trimming and J lost 5 bases, with 11 bases between them. CDR3 length equals 14 residues. DNA for the CDR3: TGTGCCAGCAGCCAAGTGGAGGGATGGGAGACCCAGTACTTC. Translation gives CASSQVEGWETQYF.

This chain links TRBV11-2 with TRBJ1-1, with D possibly TRBD1 on 5 matching bases. Germline V lookup: CDR1 SGHAT, CDR2 FQNNGV. V was cut by 5 bases and J by 6 bases, with 13 bases left in between. The CDR3 is made up of 13 amino acids. The CDR3 spells CASSLGAVAEAFF. Written as DNA, the CDR3 is TGTGCCAGCAGCCTAGGGGCCGTCGCTGAAGCTTTCTTT.

V gene TRBV19 combines with J gene TRBJ2-2; no clear D gene. From germline, CDR1 is LNHDA and CDR2 SQIVND (reference sequence). The CDR3 contains 13 residues. The V end lost 4 bases, the J end lost 3 bases, and 6 bases lay between the germline ends. CDR3 sequence reads: CASSTGYTGELFF. CDR3 nucleotides: TGTGCCAGTAGTACTGGATACACCGGGGAGCTGTTTTTT.

The chain carries TRBV20-1 and TRBJ1-6, with a possible D match to TRBD1 (5 bases). The CDR3 runs 13 residues. The germline CDR1 and CDR2 sequences are DFQATT and SNEGSKA (reference sequence). Trimming removed 3 bases at V and 7 bases at J, with 10 bases between. CDR3 loop: CSASSGRNSPLHF. CDR3 DNA: TGCAGTGCTAGTTCGGGGCGGAATTCACCCCTCCACTTT.

This clone was recorded a few times. V gene TRBV4-2 combines with J gene TRBJ1-2, with TRBD1 as a possible D gene (5 bases). The CDR3 has 15 residues. Germline assignment: CDR1 LGHNA and CDR2 YNFKEQ. The V and J ends lost 4 bases and 7 bases respectively, with 19 bases between them. The CDR3 here is CASSPSPGVSGGYTF. The CDR3 DNA reads TGTGCCAGCAGCCCCTCCCCGGGGGTAAGCGGTGGCTACACCTTC.

This rearrangement joins TRBV19 to TRBJ2-7; 10 bases line up with TRBD1. The CDR3 has 15 amino acids. The junction had 6 bases not matched to a gene; V was cut back by 7 bases and J by 0 bases. Germline CDR1 and CDR2: LNHDA and SQIVND (reference sequence). The CDR3 spells CASNHRTGGSYEQYF. CDR3 bases: TGTGCCAGTAACCATCGGACAGGGGGCTCCTACGAGCAGTACTTC.

The genes are TRBV6-5 and TRBJ1-1; D is unresolved. Germline loops: CDR1 MNHEY, CDR2 SVGAGI. The ends were cut back, 2 bases at V and 11 bases at J, with 12 bases in the middle. The CDR3 length is 12 residues. CDR3: CASSYDRKGAFF. The CDR3 DNA is TGTGCCAGCAGTTACGACCGTAAAGGGGCTTTCTTT.

The V gene is TRBV19, the J gene TRBJ1-2; 9 bases map to TRBD1. The CDR3 is 14 residues long. With V trimmed by 4 bases and J by 8 bases, 8 bases remained unmatched. The V gene's germline CDR1 is LNHDA and CDR2 SQIVND (reference sequence). The CDR3 DNA reads TGTGCCAGTAGTAGAGACAGGGGGTGGCAGGGCTACACCTTC. It translates to CASSRDRGWQGYTF.

The chain carries TRBV7-2 and TRBJ2-4, with TRBD1 matching 7 bases. The germline V gene has CDR1 SGHTA and CDR2 FQGNSA. CDR3 length equals 12 residues. V was clipped by 7 bases and J by 12 bases; unmatched bases: 9. CDR3 bases: TGTGCCAGCACCCTTTACAGGGGCCCTCAGTACTTC. It encodes CASTLYRGPQYF. Supplemented by reference TRBV7-2 and TRBJ2-4, the full variable domain reads GAGVSQSPSNKVTEKGKDVELRCDPISGHTALYWYRQSLGQGLEFLIYFQGNSAPDKSGLPSDRFSAERTGGSVSTLTIQRTQQEDSAVYLCASTLYRGPQYFGAGTRLSVL.

V is TRBV5-1 and J is TRBJ2-2; D ambiguous. Germline CDR1 is SGHRS and CDR2 is YFSETQ. Trimming shortened V by 1 base and J by 1 base, and 8 bases separated the two germline ends. This CDR3 contains 15 residues. CDR3 loop: CASSLRPENTGELFF. DNA of the CDR3: TGCGCCAGCAGCTTGAGGCCGGAGAACACCGGGGAGCTGTTTTTT.

The V and J genes are TRBV12-5 and TRBJ1-1; D gene unclear. Trimming cost V 0 bases and J 6 bases, with 8 bases left between them. The CDR3 sequence is 13 residues long. The germline V gene encodes CDR1 LGHNT and CDR2 FRNRAP. CDR3 protein: CASGLVSGAEAFF. The CDR3 DNA is TGTGCTAGTGGTTTGGTATCCGGGGCTGAAGCTTTCTTT. Drawing the rest from reference TRBV12-5 and TRBJ1-1, the complete variable domain is DARVTQTPRHKVTEMGQEVTMRCQPILGHNTVFWYRQTMMQGLELLAYFRNRAPLDDSGMPKDRFSAEMPDATLATLKIQPSEPRDSAVYFCASGLVSGAEAFFGQGTRLTVV.

This clone was observed a single time. V gene TRBV9 combines with J gene TRBJ2-1; 9 bases line up with TRBD1. The CDR3 is 15 residues long. CDR1 and CDR2 from the germline V gene are SGDLS and YYNGEE. V shed 3 bases, J shed 8 bases, and the junction held 9 bases outside the gene matches. CDR3 bases: TGTGCCAGCAGCGGAATGGGACAGGGAGTGGATGAGCAGTTCTTC. As protein: CASSGMGQGVDEQFF.

This clone showed up just once. The rearrangement uses TRBV7-3 and TRBJ1-5; D gene unclear. In germline, CDR1 is SGHTA, CDR2 FQGTGA. V gave up 5 bases and J gave up 3 bases, with 11 bases separating them. CDR3 size: 14 residues. In DNA form, the CDR3 reads TGTGCCAGCAGCCCCGGACCCGACAATCAGCCCCAGCATTTT. It yields the protein CASSPGPDNQPQHF.

This clone was found a few times. The chain recombines TRBV7-9 with TRBJ1-1; D remains unclear. Germline loops: CDR1 SEHNR, CDR2 FQNEAQ (reference sequence). V lost 5 bases, J lost 1 base, and 11 bases lay in between. This CDR3 is built from 14 residues. The DNA of the CDR3 is TGTGCCAGCAGCCCCCGGACGGGGAACACTGAAGCTTTCTTT. This codes for CASSPRTGNTEAFF.

CDR3 coding DNA: TGTGCCAGCAGTTTGGGACTTGGATCTTCCTACGAGCAGTACTTC. Protein product: CASSLGLGSSYEQYF. V gene TRBV27 combines with J gene TRBJ2-7; possibly TRBD2 for D (6 bases). CDR1 and CDR2 from the germline V gene are MNHEY and SMNVEV (reference sequence). The CDR3 consists of 15 residues. Trimming took off 3 bases at V and 1 base at J, with 13 bases between the two ends.

The J gene is TRBJ2-3, the V gene TRBV7-2; a weak D match, TRBD2 (5 bases). V was pared by 4 bases and J by 4 bases, with 15 bases between. The CDR3 length is 15 residues. CDR1 is SGHTA, CDR2 FQGNSA, per germline. The CDR3 is CASSYRGHDADTQYF. The CDR3 DNA sequence: TGTGCCAGCAGCTATCGAGGGCACGACGCAGATACGCAGTATTTT.

The CDR3 here is CASSRDASYGYTF. The DNA for the CDR3 is TGTGCCAGCAGCCGGGACGCTAGCTATGGCTACACCTTC. V is TRBV7-6 and J is TRBJ1-2; perhaps TRBD1 as D (5 bases). The V gene lost 5 bases and the J gene lost 4 bases, with 11 bases spanning the gap. The CDR3 runs 13 residues. Germline V gene data show CDR1 as SGHVS and CDR2 as FNYEAQ.

The genes are TRBV7-8 and TRBJ1-2; D might be TRBD1 (5 bases). Germline V CDR1 and CDR2: SGHVS, FQNEAQ. Trimming took 1 base from V and 3 from J, leaving 12 bases between them. The CDR3 loop spans 15 amino acids. The DNA of the CDR3 is TGTGCCAGCAGCTTAGGTCAGGGAAGATACTATGGCTACACCTTC. Encoded protein: CASSLGQGRYYGYTF.

The gene calls are TRBV6-5 and TRBJ1-5; the D gene is possibly TRBD1 (6 bases). This CDR3 spans 14 amino acids. V was clipped by 2 bases and J by 3 bases, with 8 bases between them. Germline V gene sequence: CDR1 MNHEY, CDR2 SVGAGI. CDR3: CASSYDRYNQPQHF. In DNA, the CDR3 is TGTGCCAGCAGTTACGACAGGTACAATCAGCCCCAGCATTTT.

This chain links TRBV6-6 with TRBJ1-2, with D hard to call. V was cut by 6 bases and J by 8 bases, with 16 bases left in between. The CDR3 is made up of 13 amino acids. Germline lookup yields CDR1 MNHNY and CDR2 SVGAGI (reference sequence). The CDR3 loop reads CASSSDGLWGYTF. Here the CDR3 DNA reads TGTGCCAGCAGCTCGGACGGGCTGTGGGGCTACACCTTC.

The chain is built from TRBV9 and TRBJ1-2; D is possibly TRBD1 (5 bases). V lost 3 bases, J lost 4 bases, and 13 bases lay in between. The CDR3 contains 14 residues. Per the germline V gene, CDR1 is SGDLS and CDR2 is YYNGEE. For the CDR3, the DNA is TGTGCCAGCAGCGAACAGGCGGAGGGCTATGGCTACACCTTC. Translation gives CASSEQAEGYGYTF.

The genes are TRBV5-8 and TRBJ1-5; D perhaps matches TRBD1 (6 bases). Per germline, CDR1 SGHTS and CDR2 YDEGEE. The CDR3 is 16 amino acids. Trimming removed 0 bases from V and 4 bases from J, with 14 bases in between. The CDR3 protein is CASSLGDTLGNQPQHF. CDR3 coding DNA: TGTGCCAGCAGCTTGGGGGACACCCTGGGGAATCAGCCCCAGCATTTT.